This T cell receptor beta chain was sequenced for a study of blood T cell repertoires in COVID-19. In the study overall: Samples representing acute and convalescent COVID-19 were sourced from the United States, Italy and Spain. Sample material is recorded as cDNA or gDNA derived from T cells, B-cell-depleted T cells, or PBMCs.

With V trimmed by 5 bases and J by 2 bases, 9 bases remained unmatched. The CDR3 extends over 16 amino acids. CDR1 and CDR2 from the germline V gene are MDHEN and SYDVKM. Sequencing was performed with immunoSEQ multiplex PCR; in TCRdb, only in-frame clones are kept and a portion is missing. The data contain 68,000 or so clones, roughly 90% of them singletons. The gene calls are TRBV28 and TRBJ2-7; 10 nucleotides align to TRBD1. The origin of this receptor is a young man with acute or convalescent COVID-19. Input material: peripheral blood. The CDR3 nucleotides read TGTGCCAGCAGTCCCCTACTTGGACAGGGGGCCTACGAGCAGTACTTC. It specifies CASSPLLGQGAYEQYF. Looking up the rest from reference TRBV28 and TRBJ2-7 gives the full variable domain: DVKVTQSSRYLVKRTGEKVFLECVQDMDHENMFWYRQDPGLGLRLIYFSYDVKMKEKGDIPEGYSVSREKKERFSLILESASTNQTSMYLCASSPLLGQGAYEQYFGPGTRLTVT.